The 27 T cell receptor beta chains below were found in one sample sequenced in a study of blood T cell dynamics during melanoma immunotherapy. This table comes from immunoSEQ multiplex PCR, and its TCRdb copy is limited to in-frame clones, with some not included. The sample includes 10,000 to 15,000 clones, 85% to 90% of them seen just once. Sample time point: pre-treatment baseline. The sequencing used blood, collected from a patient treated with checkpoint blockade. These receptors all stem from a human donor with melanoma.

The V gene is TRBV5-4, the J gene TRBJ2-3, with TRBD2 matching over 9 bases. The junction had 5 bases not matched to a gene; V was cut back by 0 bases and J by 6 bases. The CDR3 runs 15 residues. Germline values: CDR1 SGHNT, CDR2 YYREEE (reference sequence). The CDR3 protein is CASSLAAGGQDTQYF. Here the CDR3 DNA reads TGTGCCAGCAGCTTGGCGGCGGGGGGGCAGGATACGCAGTATTTT.

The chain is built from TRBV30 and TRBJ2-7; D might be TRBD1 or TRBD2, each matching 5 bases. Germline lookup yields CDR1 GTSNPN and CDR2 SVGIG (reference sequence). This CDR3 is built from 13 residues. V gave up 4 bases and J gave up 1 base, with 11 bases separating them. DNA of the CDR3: TGTGCCTGGACGATGAGGGGTTCCTACGAGCAGTACTTC. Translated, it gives CAWTMRGSYEQYF.

CDR3 nucleotide sequence: TGTGCCACCAGCAGAGATGGTCGTAGCGGAAGCACAGATACGCAGTATTTT. This encodes CATSRDGRSGSTDTQYF. The rearrangement links TRBV15 to TRBJ2-3; maybe TRBD2 (6 bases). This CDR3 region has 17 residues. The germline V gene has CDR1 LNHNV and CDR2 YYDKDF (reference sequence). V was trimmed by 0 bases and J by 0 bases, leaving 13 bases between them.

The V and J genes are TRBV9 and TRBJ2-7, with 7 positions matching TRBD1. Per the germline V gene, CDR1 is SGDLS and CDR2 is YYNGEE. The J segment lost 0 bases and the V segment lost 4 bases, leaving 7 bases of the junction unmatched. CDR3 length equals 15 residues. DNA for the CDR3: TGTGCCAGCAGCTTAGGGACAGCGAGCTCCTACGAGCAGTACTTC. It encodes CASSLGTASSYEQYF. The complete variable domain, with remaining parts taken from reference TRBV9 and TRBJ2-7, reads DSGVTQTPKHLITATGQRVTLRCSPRSGDLSVYWYQQSLDQGLQFLIQYYNGEERAKGNILERFSAQQFPDLHSELNLSSLELGDSALYFCASSLGTASSYEQYFGPGTRLTVT.

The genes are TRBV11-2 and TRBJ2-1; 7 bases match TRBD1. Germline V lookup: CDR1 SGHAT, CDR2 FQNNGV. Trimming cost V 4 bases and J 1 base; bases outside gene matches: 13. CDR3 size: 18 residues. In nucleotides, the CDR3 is TGTGCCAGCAGCTCACAGGGGTCTCACGGTAGGTCCTACAATGAGCAGTTCTTC. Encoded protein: CASSSQGSHGRSYNEQFF.

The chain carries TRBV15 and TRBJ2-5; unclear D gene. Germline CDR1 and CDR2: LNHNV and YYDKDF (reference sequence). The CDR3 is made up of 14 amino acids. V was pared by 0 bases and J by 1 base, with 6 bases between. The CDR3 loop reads CATSRDHTQETQYF. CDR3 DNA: TGTGCCACCAGCAGAGACCACACCCAAGAGACCCAGTACTTC.

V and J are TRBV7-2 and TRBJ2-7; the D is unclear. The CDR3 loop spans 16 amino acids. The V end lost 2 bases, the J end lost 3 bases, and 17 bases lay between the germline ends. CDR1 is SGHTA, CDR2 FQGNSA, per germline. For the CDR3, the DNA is TGTGCCAGCAGCTTAAGGTGGGCGAGTTCAGGCTACGAGCAGTACTTC. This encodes CASSLRWASSGYEQYF.

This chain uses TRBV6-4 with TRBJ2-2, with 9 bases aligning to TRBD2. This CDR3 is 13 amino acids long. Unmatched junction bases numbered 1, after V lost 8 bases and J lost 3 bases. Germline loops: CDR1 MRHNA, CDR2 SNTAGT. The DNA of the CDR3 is TGTGCCAGCGTAGCGGGGGACACCGGGGAGCTGTTTTTT. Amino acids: CASVAGDTGELFF.

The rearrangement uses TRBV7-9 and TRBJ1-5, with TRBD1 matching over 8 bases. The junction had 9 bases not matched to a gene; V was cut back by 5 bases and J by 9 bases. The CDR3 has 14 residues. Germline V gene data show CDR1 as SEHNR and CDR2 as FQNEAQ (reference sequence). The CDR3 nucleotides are TGTGCCAGCAGCCCCGGACAGGGCGTTATGCCCCAGCATTTT. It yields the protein CASSPGQGVMPQHF.

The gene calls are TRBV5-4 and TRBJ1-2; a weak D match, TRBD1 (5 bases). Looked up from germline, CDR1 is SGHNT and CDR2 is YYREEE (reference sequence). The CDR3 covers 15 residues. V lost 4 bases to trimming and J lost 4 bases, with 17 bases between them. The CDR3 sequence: CASSPPGWGTYGYTF. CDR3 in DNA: TGTGCCAGCAGCCCGCCGGGGTGGGGGACCTATGGCTACACCTTC.

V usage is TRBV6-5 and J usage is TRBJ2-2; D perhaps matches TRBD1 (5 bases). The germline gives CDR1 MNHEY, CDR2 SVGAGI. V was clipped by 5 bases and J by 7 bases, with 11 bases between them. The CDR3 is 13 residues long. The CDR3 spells CASSRQGIGELFF. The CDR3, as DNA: TGTGCCAGCAGTAGGCAGGGAATCGGGGAGCTGTTTTTT.

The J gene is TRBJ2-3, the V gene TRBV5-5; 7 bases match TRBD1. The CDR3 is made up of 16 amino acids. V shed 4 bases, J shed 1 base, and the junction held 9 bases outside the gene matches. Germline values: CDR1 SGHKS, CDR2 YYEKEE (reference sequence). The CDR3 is CASSQGLGTGTDTQYF. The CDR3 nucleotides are TGTGCCAGCAGCCAGGGGCTGGGGACAGGCACAGATACGCAGTATTTT. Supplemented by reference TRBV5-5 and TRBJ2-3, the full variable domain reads DAGVTQSPTHLIKTRGQQVTLRCSPISGHKSVSWYQQVLGQGPQFIFQYYEKEERGRGNFPDRFSARQFPNYSSELNVNALLLGDSALYLCASSQGLGTGTDTQYFGPGTRLTVL.

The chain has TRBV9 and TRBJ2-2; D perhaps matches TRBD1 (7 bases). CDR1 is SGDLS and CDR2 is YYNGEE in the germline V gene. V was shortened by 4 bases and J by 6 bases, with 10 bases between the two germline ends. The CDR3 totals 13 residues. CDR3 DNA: TGTGCCAGCAGCCCAGGGGGGTCCGGGGAGCTGTTTTTT. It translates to CASSPGGSGELFF. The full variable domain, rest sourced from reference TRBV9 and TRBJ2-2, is DSGVTQTPKHLITATGQRVTLRCSPRSGDLSVYWYQQSLDQGLQFLIQYYNGEERAKGNILERFSAQQFPDLHSELNLSSLELGDSALYFCASSPGGSGELFFGEGSRLTVL.

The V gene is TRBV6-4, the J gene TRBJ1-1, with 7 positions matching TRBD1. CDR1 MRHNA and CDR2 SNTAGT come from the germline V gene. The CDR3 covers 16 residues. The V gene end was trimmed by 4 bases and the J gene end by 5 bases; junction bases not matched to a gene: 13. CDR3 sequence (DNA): TGTGCCAGCAGTGGTCCTAGACAGGGTCGTTGGACTGAAGCTTTCTTT. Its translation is CASSGPRQGRWTEAFF.

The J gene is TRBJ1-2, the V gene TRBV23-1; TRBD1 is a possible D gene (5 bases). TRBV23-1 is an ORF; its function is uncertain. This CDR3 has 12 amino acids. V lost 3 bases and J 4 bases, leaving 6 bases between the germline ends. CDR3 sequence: CASSQGVYGYTF. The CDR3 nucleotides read TGCGCCAGCAGTCAGGGGGTCTATGGCTACACCTTC.

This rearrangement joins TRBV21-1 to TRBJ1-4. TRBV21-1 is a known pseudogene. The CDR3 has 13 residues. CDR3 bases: TGTGCCAGCAGGACTAGAGGTAATGAAAAACTGTTTTTT. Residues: CASRTRGNEKLFF.

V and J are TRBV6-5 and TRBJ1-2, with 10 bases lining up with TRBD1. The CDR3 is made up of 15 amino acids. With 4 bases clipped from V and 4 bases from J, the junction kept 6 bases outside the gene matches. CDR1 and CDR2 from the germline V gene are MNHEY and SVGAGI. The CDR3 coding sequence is TGTGCCAGCAGTTCTAGGACAGGGGGGCTCTATGGCTACACCTTC. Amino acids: CASSSRTGGLYGYTF.

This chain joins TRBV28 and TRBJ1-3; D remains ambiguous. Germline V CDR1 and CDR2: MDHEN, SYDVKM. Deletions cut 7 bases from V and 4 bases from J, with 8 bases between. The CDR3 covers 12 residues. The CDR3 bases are TGTGCCAGCACCCTGGGGGGAAACACCATATATTTT. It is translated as CASTLGGNTIYF.

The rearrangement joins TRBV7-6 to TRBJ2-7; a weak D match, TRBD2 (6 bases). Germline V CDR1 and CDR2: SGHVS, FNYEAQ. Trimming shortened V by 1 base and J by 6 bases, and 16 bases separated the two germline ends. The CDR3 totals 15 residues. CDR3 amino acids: CASSLVAGKEREQYF. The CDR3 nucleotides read TGTGCCAGCAGCTTAGTTGCGGGGAAGGAGCGCGAGCAGTACTTC. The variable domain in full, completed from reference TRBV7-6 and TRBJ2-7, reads GAGVSQSPRYKVTKRGQDVALRCDPISGHVSLYWYRQALGQGPEFLTYFNYEAQQDKSGLPNDRFSAERPEGSISTLTIQRTEQRDSAMYRCASSLVAGKEREQYFGPGTRLTVT.

The CDR3 DNA reads as TGTGCCAGCAGCGTAGCCTCAGGAAGCACCGGGGAGCTGTTTTTT. This sequence encodes CASSVASGSTGELFF. The chain recombines TRBV9 with TRBJ2-2; the D is unclear. The V gene's germline CDR1 is SGDLS and CDR2 YYNGEE. Trimming pared 0 bases from V and 4 bases from J, leaving 10 bases between. This CDR3 spans 15 amino acids.

The DNA of the CDR3 is TGTGCCAGCAGAAAACTAGCGGGGAGAGATACGCAGTATTTT. Translated: CASRKLAGRDTQYF. The chain links TRBV2 to TRBJ2-3, with 10 bases lining up with TRBD2. This CDR3 region has 14 residues. The germline V gene has CDR1 SNHLY and CDR2 FYNNEI. V shed 6 bases and J 5 bases; nucleotides not matched to a gene: 5.

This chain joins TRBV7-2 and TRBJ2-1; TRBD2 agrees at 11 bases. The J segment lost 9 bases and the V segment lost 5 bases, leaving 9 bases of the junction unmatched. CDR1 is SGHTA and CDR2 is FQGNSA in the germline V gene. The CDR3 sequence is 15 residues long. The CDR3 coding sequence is TGTGCCAGCAGCCCCCTTAGCGGGGGGGCACCTGAGCAGTTCTTC. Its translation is CASSPLSGGAPEQFF.

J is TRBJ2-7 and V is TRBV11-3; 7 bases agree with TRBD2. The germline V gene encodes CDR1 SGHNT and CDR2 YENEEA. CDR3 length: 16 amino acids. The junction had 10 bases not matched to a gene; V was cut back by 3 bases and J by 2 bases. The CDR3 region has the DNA TGTGCCAGCAGCTTGGAACGGGGCGGGGGAACCTACGAGCAGTACTTC. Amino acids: CASSLERGGGTYEQYF.

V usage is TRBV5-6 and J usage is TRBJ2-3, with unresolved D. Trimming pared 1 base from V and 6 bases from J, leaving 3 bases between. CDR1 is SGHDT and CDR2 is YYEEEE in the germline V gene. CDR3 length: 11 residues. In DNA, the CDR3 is TGTGCCAGCAGCTTGTGGGATACGCAGTATTTT. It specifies CASSLWDTQYF.

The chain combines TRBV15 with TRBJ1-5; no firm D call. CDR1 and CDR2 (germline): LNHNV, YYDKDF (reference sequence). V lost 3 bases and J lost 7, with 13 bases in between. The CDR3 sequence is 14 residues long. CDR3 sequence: CATSSIGQAQPQHF. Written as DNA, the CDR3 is TGTGCCACCAGCAGCATAGGGCAGGCCCAGCCCCAGCATTTT.

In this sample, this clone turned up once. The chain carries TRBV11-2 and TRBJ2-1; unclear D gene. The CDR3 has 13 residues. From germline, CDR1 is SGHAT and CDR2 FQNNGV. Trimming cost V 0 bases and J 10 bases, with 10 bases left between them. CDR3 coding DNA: TGTGCCAGCAGCTTAGATCGGGCCGGGGAGCAGTTCTTC. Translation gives CASSLDRAGEQFF.

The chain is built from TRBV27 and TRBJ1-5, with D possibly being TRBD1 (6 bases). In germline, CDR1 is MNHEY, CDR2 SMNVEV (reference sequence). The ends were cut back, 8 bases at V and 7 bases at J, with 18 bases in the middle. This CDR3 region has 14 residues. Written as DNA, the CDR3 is TGTGCCAGCCGGGGACACAGCTTGGGACAGCCCCAGCATTTT. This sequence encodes CASRGHSLGQPQHF.